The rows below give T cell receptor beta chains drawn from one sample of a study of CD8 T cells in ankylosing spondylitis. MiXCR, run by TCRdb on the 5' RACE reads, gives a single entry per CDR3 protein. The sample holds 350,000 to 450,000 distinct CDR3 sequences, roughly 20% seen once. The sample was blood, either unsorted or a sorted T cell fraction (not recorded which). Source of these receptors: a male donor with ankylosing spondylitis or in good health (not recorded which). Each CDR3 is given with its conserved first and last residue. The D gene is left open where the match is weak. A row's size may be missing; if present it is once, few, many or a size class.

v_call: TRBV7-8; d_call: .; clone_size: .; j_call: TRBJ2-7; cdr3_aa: CASSGGFSSYEQYF; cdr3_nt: TGTGCCAGCAGTGGGGGCTTTAGCTCCTACGAGCAGTACTTC
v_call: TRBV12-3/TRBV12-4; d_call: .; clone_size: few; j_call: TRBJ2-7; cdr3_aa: CASSLRVAGDEQYF; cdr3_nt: TGTGCCAGCAGCCTCCGAGTGGCAGGCGACGAGCAGTACTTC
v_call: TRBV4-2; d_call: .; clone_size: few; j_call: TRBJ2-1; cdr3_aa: CASSQPHAGAAWEQFF; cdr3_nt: TGTGCCAGCAGCCAACCCCACGCGGGGGCTGCTTGGGAGCAGTTCTTC
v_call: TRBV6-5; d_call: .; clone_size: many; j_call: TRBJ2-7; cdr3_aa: CASSYEEGGAYEQYF; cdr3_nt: TGTGCCAGCAGTTACGAAGAGGGGGGGGCCTACGAGCAGTACTTC
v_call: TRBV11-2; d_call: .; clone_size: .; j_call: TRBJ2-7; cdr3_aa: CASSLFGGRSYEQYF; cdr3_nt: TGTGCCAGCAGCTTATTCGGGGGTCGCTCCTACGAGCAGTACTTC
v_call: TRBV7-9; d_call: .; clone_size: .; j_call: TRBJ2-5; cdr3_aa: CASTSFVGVVQETQYF; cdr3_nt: TGTGCCAGCACTTCCTTTGTAGGGGTTGTCCAAGAGACCCAGTACTTC
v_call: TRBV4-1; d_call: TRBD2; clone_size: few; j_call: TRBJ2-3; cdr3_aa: CASSHQLAASTDTQYF; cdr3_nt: TGCGCCAGCAGCCACCAACTAGCGGCTAGCACAGATACGCAGTATTTT
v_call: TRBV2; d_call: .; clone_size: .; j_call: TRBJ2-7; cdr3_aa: CATVGPPAYEQYF; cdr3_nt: TGTGCCACCGTGGGGCCTCCAGCCTACGAGCAGTACTTC
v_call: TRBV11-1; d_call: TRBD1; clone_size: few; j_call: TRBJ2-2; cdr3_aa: CASSSGQSVVSNTGELFF; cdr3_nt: TGTGCCAGCAGCTCGGGACAGTCCGTTGTTTCGAACACCGGGGAGCTGTTTTTT
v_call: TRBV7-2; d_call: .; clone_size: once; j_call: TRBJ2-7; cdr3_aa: CASSLLADTYEQYF; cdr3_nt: TGTGCCAGCAGCTTACTAGCCGACACATACGAGCAGTACTTC
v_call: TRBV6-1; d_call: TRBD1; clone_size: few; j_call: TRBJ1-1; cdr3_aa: CASNRQGAYTEAFF; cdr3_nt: TGTGCCAGCAATAGACAGGGTGCGTACACTGAAGCTTTCTTT
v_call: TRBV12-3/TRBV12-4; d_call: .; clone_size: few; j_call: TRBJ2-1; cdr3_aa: CASSPLMGDSYNEQFF; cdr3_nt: TGTGCCAGCAGTCCCCTTATGGGGGACTCCTACAATGAGCAGTTCTTC
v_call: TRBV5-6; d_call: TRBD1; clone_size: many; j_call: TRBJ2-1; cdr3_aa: CASSGTGTGTITSYNEQFF; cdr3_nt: TGTGCCAGCAGCGGAACCGGGACAGGGACTATCACCTCCTACAATGAGCAGTTCTTC
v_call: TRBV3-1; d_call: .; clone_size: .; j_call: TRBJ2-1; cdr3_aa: CASSQVVSGYNEQFF; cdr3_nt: TGTGCCAGCAGCCAAGTGGTTAGCGGTTACAATGAGCAGTTCTTC
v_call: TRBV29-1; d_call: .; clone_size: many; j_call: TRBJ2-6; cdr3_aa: CSARFSGANVLTF; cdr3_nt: TGCAGCGCCCGATTCTCTGGGGCCAACGTCCTGACTTTC
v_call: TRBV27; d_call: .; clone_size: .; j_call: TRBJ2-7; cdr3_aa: CASSLYSLGESYEQYF; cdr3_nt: TGTGCCAGCAGTTTATATTCCCTTGGGGAGTCCTACGAGCAGTACTTC
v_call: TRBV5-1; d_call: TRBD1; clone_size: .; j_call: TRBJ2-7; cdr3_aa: CASSLEQGSRDEQYF; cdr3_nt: TGCGCCAGCAGCTTGGAACAGGGGTCGAGGGACGAGCAGTACTTC
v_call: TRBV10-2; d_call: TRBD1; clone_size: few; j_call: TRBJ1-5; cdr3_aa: CASSRQGGSNQPQHF; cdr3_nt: TGCGCCAGCAGTCGACAGGGTGGAAGCAATCAGCCCCAGCATTTT
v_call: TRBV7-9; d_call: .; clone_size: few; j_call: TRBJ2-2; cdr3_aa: CASSLGSADLTGELFF; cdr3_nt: TGTGCCAGCAGCTTAGGGTCGGCAGACCTCACCGGGGAGCTGTTTTTT
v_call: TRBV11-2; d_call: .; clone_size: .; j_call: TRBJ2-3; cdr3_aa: CASSLMAKPPDTQYF; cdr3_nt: TGTGCCAGCAGCTTAATGGCAAAACCCCCAGATACGCAGTATTTT
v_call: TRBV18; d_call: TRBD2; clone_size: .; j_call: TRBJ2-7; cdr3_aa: CASSPPAGGYEQYF; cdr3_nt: TGTGCCAGCTCACCACCGGCGGGGGGCTACGAGCAGTACTTC
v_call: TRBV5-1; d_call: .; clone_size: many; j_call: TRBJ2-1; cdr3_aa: CASSLSGPAAYNEQFF; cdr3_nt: TGCGCCAGCAGCTTGTCGGGACCAGCTGCCTACAATGAGCAGTTCTTC
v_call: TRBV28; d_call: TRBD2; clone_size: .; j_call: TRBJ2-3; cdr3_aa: CASSPFRVAGAPTDTQYF; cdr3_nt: TGTGCCAGCAGTCCGTTCCGGGTAGCGGGGGCCCCCACAGATACGCAGTATTTT
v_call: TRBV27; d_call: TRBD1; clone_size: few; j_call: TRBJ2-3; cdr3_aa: CASSFGQGVSTDTQYF; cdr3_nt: TGTGCCAGCAGTTTTGGGCAGGGGGTGAGCACAGATACGCAGTATTTT
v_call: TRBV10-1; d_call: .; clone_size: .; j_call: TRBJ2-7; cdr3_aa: CASSESPDYEQYF; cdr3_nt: TGCGCCAGCAGTGAGTCGCCGGACTACGAGCAGTACTTC
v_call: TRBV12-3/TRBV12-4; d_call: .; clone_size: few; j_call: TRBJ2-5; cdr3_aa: CASSPSRRGGETQYF; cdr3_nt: TGTGCCAGCAGTCCTAGCCGGAGGGGCGGGGAGACCCAGTACTTC
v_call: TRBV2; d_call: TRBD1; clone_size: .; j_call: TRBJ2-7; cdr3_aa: CASSLTGVQYF; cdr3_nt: TGTGCCAGCAGTCTTACAGGGGTGCAGTACTTC